The TCR beta chain under discussion was sequenced for a study of T cell responses to AZD1222 COVID-19 vaccine. Some clones are missing from TCRdb's copy, which holds only in-frame ones; the method was immunoSEQ multiplex PCR. The table shows some 150,000 clones, with around 94% occurring only once. To note about this clone: Its antigen is as yet unknown.

Regarding the study as a whole: Unmutated variant regions are reportedly targeted by nearly half of spike-specific TCRs. At baseline, just 6 or 7 AZD1222 recipients tested seropositive. Donors skewed white British and female; clonal diversity was possibly underestimated.

The clonotype was recovered from an adult in good health. The material was peripheral blood, obtained on day 0 of AZD1222 vaccination.

Here the CDR3 reads CAGQGGGDSSPLHF. For the CDR3, the DNA is TGTGCCGGGCAGGGGGGAGGAGACAGTTCACCCCTCCACTTT. V and J are TRBV2 and TRBJ1-6; TRBD1 agrees at 7 bases. The V and J ends lost 11 bases and 9 bases, in that order; junction bases with no gene match: 13. The germline CDR1 and CDR2 sequences are SNHLY and FYNNEI. This CDR3 is 14 amino acids long.